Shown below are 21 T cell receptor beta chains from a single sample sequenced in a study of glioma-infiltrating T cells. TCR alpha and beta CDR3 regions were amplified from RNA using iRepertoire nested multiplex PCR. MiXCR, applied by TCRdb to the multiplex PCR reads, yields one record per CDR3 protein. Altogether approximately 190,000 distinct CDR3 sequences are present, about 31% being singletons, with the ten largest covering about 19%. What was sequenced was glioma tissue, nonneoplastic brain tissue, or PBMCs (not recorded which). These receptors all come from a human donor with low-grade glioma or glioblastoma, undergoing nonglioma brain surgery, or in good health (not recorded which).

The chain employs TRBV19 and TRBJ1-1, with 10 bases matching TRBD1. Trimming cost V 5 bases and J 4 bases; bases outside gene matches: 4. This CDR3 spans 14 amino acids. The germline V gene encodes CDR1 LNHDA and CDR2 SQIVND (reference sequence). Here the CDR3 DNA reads TGTGCCAGTAGTCGGGACAGGGGTGCCACTGAAGCTTTCTTT. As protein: CASSRDRGATEAFF.

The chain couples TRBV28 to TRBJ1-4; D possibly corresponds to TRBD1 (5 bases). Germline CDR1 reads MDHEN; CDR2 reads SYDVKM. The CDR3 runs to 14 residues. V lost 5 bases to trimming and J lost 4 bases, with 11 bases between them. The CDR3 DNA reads TGTGCCAGCAGTAGGGTGGGGGGTAATGAAAAACTGTTTTTT. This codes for CASSRVGGNEKLFF.

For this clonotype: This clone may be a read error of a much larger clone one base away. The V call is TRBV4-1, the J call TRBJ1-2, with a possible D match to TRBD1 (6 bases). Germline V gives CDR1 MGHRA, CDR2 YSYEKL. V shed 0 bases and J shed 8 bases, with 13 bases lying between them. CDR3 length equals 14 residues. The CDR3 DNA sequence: TGCGCCAGCAGCCAAGATAGCAGGGGTGAAGGCTACACCTTC. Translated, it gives CASSQDSRGEGYTF.

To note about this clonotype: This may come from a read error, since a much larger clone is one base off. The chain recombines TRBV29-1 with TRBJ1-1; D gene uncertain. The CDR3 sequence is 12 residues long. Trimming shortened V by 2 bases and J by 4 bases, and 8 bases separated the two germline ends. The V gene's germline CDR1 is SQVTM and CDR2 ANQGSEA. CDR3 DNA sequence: TGCAGCGTTGAACGGGCGGGCACTGAAGCTTTCTTT. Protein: CSVERAGTEAFF.

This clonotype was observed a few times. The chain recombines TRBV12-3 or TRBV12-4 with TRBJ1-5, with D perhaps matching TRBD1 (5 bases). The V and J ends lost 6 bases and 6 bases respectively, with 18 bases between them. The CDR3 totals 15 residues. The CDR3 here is CASSQGGGTSQPQHF. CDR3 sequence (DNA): TGTGCCAGCAGCCAGGGTGGGGGGACTTCTCAGCCCCAGCATTTT.

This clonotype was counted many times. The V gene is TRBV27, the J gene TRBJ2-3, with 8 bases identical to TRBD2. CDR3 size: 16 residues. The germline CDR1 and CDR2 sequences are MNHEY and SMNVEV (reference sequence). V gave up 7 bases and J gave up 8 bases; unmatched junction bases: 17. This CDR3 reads CASNLFGLAGSGTQYF. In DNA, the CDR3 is TGTGCCAGCAACCTCTTTGGACTAGCAGGAAGCGGTACGCAGTATTTT.

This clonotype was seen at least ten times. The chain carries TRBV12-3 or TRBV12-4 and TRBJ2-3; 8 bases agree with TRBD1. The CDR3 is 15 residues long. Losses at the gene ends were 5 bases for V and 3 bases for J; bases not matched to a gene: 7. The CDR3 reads CASSPRTGRTDTQYF. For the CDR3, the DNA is TGTGCCAGCAGTCCCAGGACAGGGAGAACAGATACGCAGTATTTT.

The CDR3 DNA reads TGTGCCAGCAGTTTAAATGGGCGGGGGCCCTACGAGCAGTACTTC. This codes for CASSLNGRGPYEQYF. This chain joins TRBV12-3 or TRBV12-4 and TRBJ2-7; TRBD2 might be the D (7 bases). There are 15 residues in the CDR3. V lost 2 bases and J 2 bases, leaving 13 bases between the germline ends.

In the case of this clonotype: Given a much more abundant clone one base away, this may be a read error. In nucleotides, the CDR3 is TGTGCCAGCAGGGTGTTCTCCGAGCAGTACTTC. It is translated as CASRVFSEQYF. The chain links TRBV6-1 to TRBJ2-7; D is ambiguous. The length of the CDR3 is 11 residues. V lost 6 bases, J lost 6 bases, and 9 bases lay in between. Germline values: CDR1 MNHNS, CDR2 SASEGT.

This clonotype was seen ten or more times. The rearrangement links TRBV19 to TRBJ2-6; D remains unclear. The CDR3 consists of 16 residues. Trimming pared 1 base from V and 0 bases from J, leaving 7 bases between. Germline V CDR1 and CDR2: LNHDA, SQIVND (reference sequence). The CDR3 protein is CASSIVLTSGANVLTF. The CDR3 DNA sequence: TGTGCCAGTAGTATAGTCCTGACCTCTGGGGCCAACGTCCTGACTTTC.

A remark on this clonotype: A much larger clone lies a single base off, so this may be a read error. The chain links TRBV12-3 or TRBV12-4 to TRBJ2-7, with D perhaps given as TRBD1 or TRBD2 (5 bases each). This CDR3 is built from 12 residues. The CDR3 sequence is CASSFPLGEQCF. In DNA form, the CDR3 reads TGTGCCAGCAGTTTTCCGTTAGGGGAGCAGTGCTTC.

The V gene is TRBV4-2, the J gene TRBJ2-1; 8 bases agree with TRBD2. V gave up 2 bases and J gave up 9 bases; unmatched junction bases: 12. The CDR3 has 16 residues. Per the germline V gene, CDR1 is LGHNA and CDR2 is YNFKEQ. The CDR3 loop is CASSQQKGNSGTEQFF. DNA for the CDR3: TGTGCCAGCAGCCAACAAAAGGGGAATAGCGGGACTGAGCAGTTCTTC.

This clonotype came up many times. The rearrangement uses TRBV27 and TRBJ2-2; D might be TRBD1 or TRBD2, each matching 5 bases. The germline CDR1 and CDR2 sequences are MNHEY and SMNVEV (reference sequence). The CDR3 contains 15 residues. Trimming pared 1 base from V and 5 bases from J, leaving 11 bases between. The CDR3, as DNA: TGTGCCAGCAGTTTATGGGGGAGCGGAACCGGGGAGCTGTTTTTT. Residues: CASSLWGSGTGELFF.

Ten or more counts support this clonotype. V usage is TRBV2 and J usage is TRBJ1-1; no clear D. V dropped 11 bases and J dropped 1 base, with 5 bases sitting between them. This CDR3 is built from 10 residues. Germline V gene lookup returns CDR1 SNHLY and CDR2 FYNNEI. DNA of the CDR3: TGTGCCGGTGAGAACACTGAAGCTTTCTTT. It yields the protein CAGENTEAFF.

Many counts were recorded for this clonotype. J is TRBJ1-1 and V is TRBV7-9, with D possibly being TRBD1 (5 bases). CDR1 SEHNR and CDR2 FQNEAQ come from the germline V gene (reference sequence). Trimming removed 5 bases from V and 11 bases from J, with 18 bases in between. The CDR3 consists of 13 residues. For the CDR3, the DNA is TGTGCCAGCAGCCAAGACAGTGACCGTCCCGCTTTCTTT. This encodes CASSQDSDRPAFF.

CDR3 DNA: TGTGCCAGTAGTATCCGAGGGACAGGGGCTACGGATACGCAGTATTTT. This encodes CASSIRGTGATDTQYF. The chain links TRBV19 to TRBJ2-3; TRBD1 agrees at 10 bases. The J segment lost 6 bases and the V segment lost 3 bases, leaving 9 bases of the junction unmatched. The CDR3 is made up of 16 amino acids. Looked up from germline, CDR1 is LNHDA and CDR2 is SQIVND (reference sequence).

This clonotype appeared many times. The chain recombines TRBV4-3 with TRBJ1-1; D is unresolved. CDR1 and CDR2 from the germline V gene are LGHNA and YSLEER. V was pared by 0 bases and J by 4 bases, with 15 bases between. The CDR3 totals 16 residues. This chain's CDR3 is CASSQDEPWYSTEAFF. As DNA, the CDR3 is TGCGCCAGCAGCCAAGATGAACCCTGGTATAGCACTGAAGCTTTCTTT.

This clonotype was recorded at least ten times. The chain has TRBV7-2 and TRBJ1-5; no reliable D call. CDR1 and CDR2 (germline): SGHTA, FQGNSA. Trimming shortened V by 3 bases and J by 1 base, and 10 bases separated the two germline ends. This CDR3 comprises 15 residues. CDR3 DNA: TGTGCCAGCAGCTTGGGATACCAGAGCAATCAGCCCCAGCATTTT. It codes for CASSLGYQSNQPQHF.

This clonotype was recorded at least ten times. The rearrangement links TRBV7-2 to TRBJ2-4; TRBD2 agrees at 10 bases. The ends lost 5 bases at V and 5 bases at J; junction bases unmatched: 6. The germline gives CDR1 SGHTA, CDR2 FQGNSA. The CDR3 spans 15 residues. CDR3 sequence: CASSPRGLAENIQYF. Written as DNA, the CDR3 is TGTGCCAGCAGCCCCAGAGGACTAGCGGAAAACATTCAGTACTTC.

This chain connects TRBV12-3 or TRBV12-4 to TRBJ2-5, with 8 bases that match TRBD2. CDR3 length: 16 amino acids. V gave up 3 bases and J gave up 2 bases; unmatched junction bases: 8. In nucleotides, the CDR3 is TGTGCCAGCAGTTTGGGGGGAACTAGCGGACAAGAGACCCAGTACTTC. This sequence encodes CASSLGGTSGQETQYF.

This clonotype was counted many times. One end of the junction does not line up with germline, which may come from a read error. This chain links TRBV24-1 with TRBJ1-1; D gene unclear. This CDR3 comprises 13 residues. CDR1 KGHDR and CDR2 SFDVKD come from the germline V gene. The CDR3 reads CATSDAVNTEVFF. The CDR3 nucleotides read TGTGCCACCAGTGACGCAGTGAACACTGAAGTTTTCTTT.